This T cell receptor beta chain came from a study of blood T cell repertoires in COVID-19. Overall study context: COVID-19 samples from acute and convalescent phases originated in the United States, Italy and Spain. Sources were T cells, B-cell-depleted T cells, or PBMCs; the material itself was cDNA or gDNA.

Trimming removed 1 base from V and 9 bases from J; junction bases left unmatched: 15. Germline assignment: CDR1 SEHNR and CDR2 FQNEAQ (reference sequence). This CDR3 is built from 17 residues. Per the study methods: Amplification of reference gene primers provided the estimated nucleated cell counts. Some clones are missing from TCRdb's copy, which holds only in-frame ones; the method was immunoSEQ multiplex PCR. Clone size and the V and J calls come from that table; the DNA yielded D and trimming. The table shows some 240,000 clones, with 84% occurring only once. The TCR sequence derives from a woman in her forties who had recovered from COVID-19. Sample: peripheral blood. The chain links TRBV7-9 to TRBJ1-5, with 7 bases aligning to TRBD1. The DNA for the CDR3 is TGTGCCAGCAGCTTAGGCTCGACAGGGCTGTCCGCTTCGCCCCAGCATTTT. It is translated as CASSLGSTGLSASPQHF.